Shown below are 25 T cell receptor beta chains from a single sample sequenced in a study of cytomegalovirus exposure and HLA in healthy donors. PCR was performed using 60 Vbeta and 13 Jbeta primers. This table comes from immunoSEQ multiplex PCR, and its TCRdb copy is limited to in-frame clones, with some not included. The data hold more than 85,000 clones, with about 80% observed a single time. Sequencing used PBMCs. These receptors came from a woman in her forties or fifties in good health and CMV-seropositive.

In its sample, this clone was seen once. This chain connects TRBV7-9 to TRBJ2-7; D may be TRBD1 (6 bases). CDR3 length: 14 residues. V was clipped by 4 bases and J by 3 bases, with 13 bases between them. Germline V gene data show CDR1 as SEHNR and CDR2 as FQNEAQ (reference sequence). CDR3 region: CASSSTGPGYEQYF. CDR3 sequence (DNA): TGTGCCAGCAGCTCCACAGGGCCGGGCTACGAGCAGTACTTC.

This rearrangement joins TRBV15 to TRBJ2-7; no definite D call. Germline CDR1 is LNHNV and CDR2 is YYDKDF (reference sequence). The CDR3 runs to 14 residues. V was cut by 0 bases and J by 2 bases, with 8 bases left in between. In nucleotides, the CDR3 is TGTGCCACCAGCAGAGATAGAACTGCCTACGAGCAGTACTTC. Its protein is CATSRDRTAYEQYF.

The chain is built from TRBV19 and TRBJ2-1, with 12 bases aligning to TRBD2. Trimming took 5 bases from V and 4 from J; bases not matched to a gene: 3. The length of the CDR3 is 15 residues. The germline gives CDR1 LNHDA, CDR2 SQIVND (reference sequence). Here the CDR3 DNA reads TGTGCCAGTAGTGACGGACTAGCGGGGTACAATGAGCAGTTCTTC. Protein product: CASSDGLAGYNEQFF.

This clone has only one observation. The chain joins TRBV18 to TRBJ1-2; D remains ambiguous. Looked up from germline, CDR1 is KGHSH and CDR2 is LQKENI. This CDR3 has 13 residues. V lost 6 bases and J 3 bases, leaving 11 bases between the germline ends. In DNA form, the CDR3 reads TGTGCCAGCTCCCCCAGCGCTTACTATGGCTACACCTTC. Its protein product is CASSPSAYYGYTF.

The V gene is TRBV6-5, the J gene TRBJ2-6; possibly TRBD2 for D (5 bases). CDR3 length: 13 residues. Germline CDR1 MNHEY, CDR2 SVGAGI. The V end lost 8 bases, the J end lost 2 bases, and 7 bases lay between the germline ends. CDR3 region: CASCGPGANVLTF. CDR3 DNA: TGTGCCAGCTGCGGGCCTGGGGCCAACGTCCTGACTTTC.

The sample holds a few counts of this clone. V gene TRBV7-2 combines with J gene TRBJ2-5; D is uncertain. The CDR3 runs to 15 residues. Trimming cost V 3 bases and J 0 bases, with 11 bases left between them. Per germline, CDR1 SGHTA and CDR2 FQGNSA. The chain's CDR3 is CASSFSPGHQETQYF. CDR3 nucleotide sequence: TGTGCCAGCAGCTTTTCCCCTGGCCACCAAGAGACCCAGTACTTC.

The chain uses TRBV19 and TRBJ1-4; TRBD1 is a possible D gene (6 bases). CDR3 length: 15 amino acids. Per germline, CDR1 LNHDA and CDR2 SQIVND (reference sequence). The V end lost 6 bases, the J end lost 1 base, and 12 bases lay between the germline ends. In DNA form, the CDR3 reads TGTGCCAGTAGCCCCCCAGGGGTAACTAATGAAAAACTGTTTTTT. Residues: CASSPPGVTNEKLFF.

The genes are TRBV10-3 and TRBJ2-3; TRBD2 agrees at 10 bases. Trimming at V came to 7 bases and at J to 1 base, leaving 5 bases not matched to a gene. The CDR3 has 15 residues. The V gene's germline CDR1 is ENHRY and CDR2 SYGVKD. DNA for the CDR3: TGTGCCATCAAAGCGGGAGGGGAGGGCACAGATACGCAGTATTTT. Its protein is CAIKAGGEGTDTQYF.

The chain couples TRBV6-5 to TRBJ2-3; weak D call: TRBD2 (6 bases). The CDR3 spans 15 residues. Germline CDR1 and CDR2: MNHEY and SVGAGI. Deletions cut 5 bases from V and 2 bases from J, with 14 bases between. CDR3: CASSRAGIPTDTQYF. CDR3 in DNA: TGTGCCAGCAGTCGAGCGGGTATCCCCACAGATACGCAGTATTTT.

The chain recombines TRBV18 with TRBJ2-5; 7 bases fit TRBD1. Germline values: CDR1 KGHSH, CDR2 LQKENI. The CDR3 is 14 residues long. The V and J ends lost 3 bases and 7 bases, in that order; junction bases with no gene match: 8. CDR3 sequence: CASSPDRPGGTQYF. CDR3 nucleotides: TGTGCCAGCTCACCGGACAGGCCTGGAGGGACCCAGTACTTC.

This clone has just one count. The chain recombines TRBV27 with TRBJ1-5; D gene ambiguous. This CDR3 region has 13 residues. The V end lost 6 bases, the J end lost 7 bases, and 13 bases lay between the germline ends. Germline V gives CDR1 MNHEY, CDR2 SMNVEV (reference sequence). CDR3 residues: CASRPSGGQPQHF. DNA of the CDR3: TGTGCCAGCAGGCCCTCGGGAGGACAGCCCCAGCATTTT.

The chain joins TRBV1 to TRBJ1-5. TRBV1 constitutes a pseudogene. This CDR3 is built from 13 residues. CDR3 nucleotide sequence: TGCACCAGCAGCCAACGGGTGAATCAGCCCCAGCATTTT. It specifies CTSSQRVNQPQHF.

This clone occurred once. The chain uses TRBV14 and TRBJ1-2; the D is unclear. This CDR3 contains 13 residues. Trimming shortened V by 4 bases and J by 2 bases, and 8 bases separated the two germline ends. CDR1 and CDR2 from the germline V gene are SGHDN and FVKESK. CDR3 residues: CASSRQKNYGYTF. As DNA, the CDR3 is TGTGCCAGCAGCCGCCAGAAGAACTATGGCTACACCTTC.

V and J are TRBV13 and TRBJ2-3, with 11 positions matching TRBD1. Germline V gene data show CDR1 as PRHDT and CDR2 as FYEKMQ (reference sequence). Unmatched junction bases numbered 16, after V lost 7 bases and J lost 4 bases. The CDR3 has 18 residues. CDR3 nucleotide sequence: TGTGCCAGCACCCCCTCTTTGGGACAGGGGGTGGGTCCAGATACGCAGTATTTT. As protein: CASTPSLGQGVGPDTQYF.

This chain links TRBV7-6 with TRBJ1-2, with TRBD1 identical over 8 bases. This CDR3 is 15 amino acids long. Germline V gene data show CDR1 as SGHVS and CDR2 as FNYEAQ. Trimming removed 5 bases from V and 6 bases from J; junction bases left unmatched: 11. The DNA of the CDR3 is TGTGCCAGCAGCCCAGGACAGGGCACGAGCAATGGCTACACCTTC. Its translation is CASSPGQGTSNGYTF. The whole variable domain, filled in from reference TRBV7-6 and TRBJ1-2, reads GAGVSQSPRYKVTKRGQDVALRCDPISGHVSLYWYRQALGQGPEFLTYFNYEAQQDKSGLPNDRFSAERPEGSISTLTIQRTEQRDSAMYRCASSPGQGTSNGYTFGSGTRLTVV.

Only one count was recorded for this clone. The chain links TRBV7-6 to TRBJ1-5; D is uncertain. Between the trimmed V and J ends, which lost 1 base and 0 bases, there was a span of 4 bases. There are 14 residues in the CDR3. CDR1 SGHVS and CDR2 FNYEAQ come from the germline V gene. The CDR3 protein is CASSLVHSNQPQHF. The CDR3 DNA sequence: TGTGCCAGCAGCTTAGTCCATAGCAATCAGCCCCAGCATTTT. Drawing the rest from reference TRBV7-6 and TRBJ1-5, the complete variable domain is GAGVSQSPRYKVTKRGQDVALRCDPISGHVSLYWYRQALGQGPEFLTYFNYEAQQDKSGLPNDRFSAERPEGSISTLTIQRTEQRDSAMYRCASSLVHSNQPQHFGDGTRLSIL.

Comment on this clone: A junction boundary mismatches the germline segment, possibly from a read error. This chain connects TRBV5-1 to TRBJ1-2, with TRBD1 as a possible D gene (6 bases). CDR1 and CDR2 (germline): SGHRS, YFSETQ. CDR3 length equals 13 residues. Written as DNA, the CDR3 is TGCGCCAAGGGCCCAGGGGAAGGGGATGGCCACACCTTC. Its protein is CAKGPGEGDGHTF.

Of note for this clone: This CDR3 is also generated by other DNA sequences in the sample. The V call is TRBV15, the J call TRBJ1-1, with D possibly TRBD1 on 5 matching bases. This CDR3 has 16 residues. Germline V gene lookup returns CDR1 LNHNV and CDR2 YYDKDF (reference sequence). V was trimmed by 1 base and J by 1 base, leaving 13 bases between them. CDR3 in DNA: TGTGCCACCAGCAGAGGGAGGGGAAAGGGGAACACTGAAGCTTTCTTT. Translated: CATSRGRGKGNTEAFF.

V gene TRBV11-2 combines with J gene TRBJ1-2, with 11 bases that match TRBD1. V lost 5 bases and J lost 8; bases outside the gene matches: 16. CDR3 length: 17 amino acids. From germline, CDR1 is SGHAT and CDR2 FQNNGV. The CDR3 loop reads CASSPTGTGGIVGGYTF. The CDR3 DNA sequence: TGTGCCAGCAGCCCGACCGGGACAGGGGGAATTGTAGGCGGCTACACCTTC.

The J gene is TRBJ2-7, the V gene TRBV27; 8 bases agree with TRBD1. After removal of 0 bases from V and 5 bases from J, the junction contained 9 bases not matched to a gene. The length of the CDR3 is 16 residues. The germline V gene encodes CDR1 MNHEY and CDR2 SMNVEV (reference sequence). Written as DNA, the CDR3 is TGTGCCAGCAGTTTATCGAGACAGGGGAAGATCCACGAGCAGTACTTC. This gives the protein CASSLSRQGKIHEQYF.

This sequence joins TRBV14 and TRBJ1-1, with a weak D call TRBD1 (5 bases). Deletions cut 0 bases from V and 2 bases from J, with 13 bases between. This CDR3 region has 16 residues. The germline V gene encodes CDR1 SGHDN and CDR2 FVKESK. CDR3 in amino acids: CASSQDGAQANTEAFF. CDR3 bases: TGTGCCAGCAGCCAAGATGGGGCACAGGCTAACACTGAAGCTTTCTTT.

This clone showed up just a few times. The chain joins TRBV7-6 to TRBJ1-4; TRBD1 is a possible D gene (5 bases). The CDR3 covers 14 residues. CDR1 and CDR2 from the germline V gene are SGHVS and FNYEAQ. With 2 bases removed from V and 8 bases from J, the gap between germline ends came to 12 bases. Here the CDR3 DNA reads TGTGCCAGCAGCTTACGGGTACAGGCCGAAAAACTGTTTTTT. The encoded protein is CASSLRVQAEKLFF.

On this clone itself: At one of its ends the junction is not consistent with the germline gene, which may arise from a read error. The CDR3 DNA sequence: TGTTCCAGCAGAGGGCCAGCTTGGGGCGGTGAGAACACTGAAGCTTTCTTT. The encoded protein is CSSRGPAWGGENTEAFF. The chain uses TRBV7-9 and TRBJ1-1; a possible D gene is TRBD1 (5 bases). CDR1 and CDR2 from the germline V gene are SEHNR and FQNEAQ (reference sequence). This CDR3 contains 17 residues. The variable domain in full, with the rest retrieved from reference TRBV7-9 and TRBJ1-1, is DTGVSQNPRHKITKRGQNVTFRCDPISEHNRLYWYRQTLGQGPEFLTYFQNEAQLEKSRLLSDRFSAERPKGSFSTLEIQRTEQGDSAMYLCSSRGPAWGGENTEAFFGQGTRLTVV.

The genes are TRBV9 and TRBJ2-1; 13 nucleotides agree with TRBD2. Unmatched junction bases numbered 3, after V lost 2 bases and J lost 4 bases. The CDR3 spans 16 residues. Germline lookup yields CDR1 SGDLS and CDR2 YYNGEE. DNA of the CDR3: TGTGCCAGCAGCGTCGGGACTAGCGGGGTTTACAATGAGCAGTTCTTC. The encoded protein is CASSVGTSGVYNEQFF.

The chain carries TRBV4-2 and TRBJ2-1; D ambiguous. V was trimmed by 1 base and J by 1 base, leaving 8 bases between them. The CDR3 has 15 residues. Looked up from germline, CDR1 is LGHNA and CDR2 is YNFKEQ. Here the CDR3 DNA reads TGTGCCAGCAGCCAAGTAGGAGATTCCTACAATGAGCAGTTCTTC. This codes for CASSQVGDSYNEQFF.